The 10 T cell receptor beta chains in this list originate from one sample, sequenced in a study of T cell changes during pregnancy in multiple sclerosis (dated by TCRdb to the late 2010s). To prepare the library, the immunoSEQ multiplex PCR assay was applied. The table comes from immuneACCESS by way of TCRdb, which keeps in-frame sequences with V and J called. Part of the clones is missing from these tables; in studies checked, under half for an unresolved V gene and the rest for unknown reasons. The sample profile shows approximately 48,000 clones; roughly 94% of them were found once. The ten top clones hold 0.5% to 0.7% of the sample. Specimen: CD4+ T cells from peripheral blood mononuclear cells, collected in the second trimester of pregnancy. Every receptor here comes from a female donor with multiple sclerosis, enrolled in a pregnancy study.

The chain couples TRBV5-6 to TRBJ2-7; possibly TRBD1 for D (5 bases). The CDR3 totals 11 residues. V was clipped by 3 bases and J by 6 bases, with 7 bases between them. CDR1 and CDR2 (germline): SGHDT, YYEEEE. The CDR3 coding sequence is TGTGCCAGCAGCTACCAGGGCGAGCAGTACTTC. This gives the protein CASSYQGEQYF.

The gene calls are TRBV7-2 and TRBJ2-7, with D unclear. Trimming took 4 bases from V and 0 from J, leaving 16 bases between them. The CDR3 covers 16 residues. Looked up from germline, CDR1 is SGHTA and CDR2 is FQGNSA. The CDR3 region is CASSSSSVVSSYEQYF. As DNA, the CDR3 is TGTGCCAGCAGCTCCTCCTCGGTGGTTAGCTCCTACGAGCAGTACTTC.

This clone occurred once. The chain employs TRBV18 and TRBJ1-5, with 8 positions matching TRBD1. The CDR3 has 15 amino acids. Per the germline V gene, CDR1 is KGHSH and CDR2 is LQKENI. Trimming at V came to 3 bases and at J to 15 bases, leaving 16 bases not matched to a gene. This CDR3 is CASSPQPPELGQGHF. CDR3 sequence (DNA): TGTGCCAGCTCACCTCAACCACCAGAACTCGGACAGGGGCATTTT. The full variable domain, in which reference TRBV18 and TRBJ1-5 provide the parts outside the CDR3, is NAGVMQNPRHLVRRRGQEARLRCSPMKGHSHVYWYRQLPEEGLKFMVYLQKENIIDESGMPKERFSAEFPKEGPSILRIQQVVRGDSAAYFCASSPQPPELGQGHFGDGTRLSIL.

This chain joins TRBV4-3 and TRBJ2-1; 8 bases fit TRBD1. CDR1 and CDR2 from the germline V gene are LGHNA and YSLEER. This CDR3 region has 12 residues. J lost 9 bases, V lost 2 bases, and 0 bases had no gene match. CDR3 amino acids: CASSQTGGEQFF. In DNA, the CDR3 is TGCGCCAGCAGCCAAACAGGGGGTGAGCAGTTCTTC.

The CDR3 sequence: CASSLGQTTETQYF. The CDR3 DNA is TGTGCCAGTAGTTTGGGACAGACGACAGAGACCCAGTACTTC. The genes are TRBV19 and TRBJ2-5, with 7 bases aligning to TRBD1. Germline trimming cut 5 bases from V and 4 bases from J; bases unmatched to any gene: 7. The germline V gene has CDR1 LNHDA and CDR2 SQIVND (reference sequence). The CDR3 is made up of 14 amino acids.

The rearrangement joins TRBV10-3 to TRBJ2-7; D perhaps matches TRBD2 (6 bases). Germline CDR1 ENHRY, CDR2 SYGVKD. With 2 bases removed from V and 4 bases from J, the gap between germline ends came to 18 bases. CDR3 length: 16 residues. The chain's CDR3 is CAISEGGIERRYEQYF. CDR3 bases: TGTGCCATCAGTGAGGGCGGGATAGAGAGGAGATACGAGCAGTACTTC.

This chain uses TRBV18 with TRBJ1-5; D perhaps matches TRBD1 (6 bases). V lost 6 bases and J 5 bases, leaving 14 bases between the germline ends. Germline assignment: CDR1 KGHSH and CDR2 LQKENI. The CDR3 contains 14 residues. DNA of the CDR3: TGTGCCAGCTCGCGCGACAGGCGATATCAGCCCCAGCATTTT. It codes for CASSRDRRYQPQHF.

The rearrangement uses TRBV7-9 and TRBJ1-6; TRBD1 is a possible D gene (6 bases). Trimming cost V 5 bases and J 11 bases, with 16 bases left between them. The CDR3 is 14 amino acids. CDR1 SEHNR and CDR2 FQNEAQ come from the germline V gene (reference sequence). The CDR3 reads CASSPSRTVPPLHF. CDR3 in DNA: TGTGCCAGCAGCCCTAGCAGGACAGTCCCACCCCTCCACTTT.

The genes are TRBV19 and TRBJ2-7; a possible D gene is TRBD1 (6 bases). This CDR3 is built from 15 residues. The ends were cut back, 1 base at V and 5 bases at J, with 15 bases in the middle. Germline CDR1 LNHDA, CDR2 SQIVND (reference sequence). CDR3 protein: CASSIGRWAGDEQYF. CDR3 bases: TGTGCCAGTAGTATAGGACGTTGGGCAGGGGACGAGCAGTACTTC.

V gene TRBV2 combines with J gene TRBJ2-5; TRBD1 might be the D (6 bases). This CDR3 has 14 amino acids. V shed 4 bases and J shed 3 bases, with 12 bases lying between them. CDR1 is SNHLY, CDR2 FYNNEI, per germline. CDR3 protein: CASSVRGRKETQYF. DNA of the CDR3: TGTGCCAGCAGTGTCAGGGGAAGGAAAGAGACCCAGTACTTC.